This TCR beta chain was documented in a study of CD8 T cells in ankylosing spondylitis. The TCR beta libraries were generated through quantitative 5'-RACE incorporating molecular barcodes. TCRdb used MiXCR to reprocess the 5' RACE reads, holding one entry per CDR3 protein. The repertoire holds roughly 700,000 distinct CDR3 sequences, with roughly 19% as singletons. The table lists this clonotype with a few counts. Its antigen is as yet unknown. The V end lost 0 bases, the J end lost 6 bases, and 13 bases lay between the germline ends. This CDR3 is 14 amino acids long. From germline, CDR1 is SGDLS and CDR2 YYNGEE. General observations from the study: Disease-linked clones bore a CD8+ phenotype and were relatively rare in peripheral blood. For ankylosing spondylitis blood, a TCR beta motif of 7 to 9 highly homologous variants appeared characteristic.

Sequenced: blood, either unsorted or a sorted T cell fraction (not recorded which). The clonotype was recovered from a male donor with ankylosing spondylitis. J is TRBJ2-7 and V is TRBV9; possible D gene TRBD1, 5 bases. CDR3 protein: CASSVGQGPGEQYF. Here the CDR3 DNA reads TGTGCCAGCAGCGTAGGGCAGGGTCCTGGCGAGCAGTACTTC.